These 3 T cell receptor beta chains were sequenced from one sample in a study of cytomegalovirus exposure and HLA in healthy donors. A multiplex PCR was run with 60 Vbeta primers and 13 Jbeta primers. Data came from immunoSEQ multiplex PCR; TCRdb stores just in-frame clones and leaves some out. This sample carries 100,000 to 150,000 clones, with approximately 1.6% going to the ten biggest clones. Material: PBMCs. The receptors here all came from a woman aged 40 to 55 in good health and CMV-seropositive.

The chain uses TRBV9 and TRBJ2-7; TRBD2 matches 7 bases. The CDR3 consists of 14 residues. J was trimmed by 2 bases and V by 4 bases; bases with no gene match: 6. The germline CDR1 and CDR2 sequences are SGDLS and YYNGEE. In DNA form, the CDR3 reads TGTGCCAGCAGCCCTCGAGCGGGGCCCTACGAGCAGTACTTC. This sequence encodes CASSPRAGPYEQYF.

J is TRBJ2-7 and V is TRBV15; TRBD2 is a possible D gene (5 bases). Trimming pared 4 bases from V and 0 bases from J, leaving 10 bases between. The length of the CDR3 is 14 residues. Per the germline V gene, CDR1 is LNHNV and CDR2 is YYDKDF (reference sequence). The CDR3 here is CATSKVRGSYEQYF. The CDR3 DNA sequence: TGTGCCACCAGCAAGGTCCGGGGCTCCTACGAGCAGTACTTC. Variable domain in full (rest from reference TRBV15 and TRBJ2-7): DAMVIQNPRYQVTQFGKPVTLSCSQTLNHNVMYWYQQKSSQAPKLLFHYYDKDFNNEADTPDNFQSRRPNTSFCFLDIRSPGLGDTAMYLCATSKVRGSYEQYFGPGTRLTVT.

The V and J genes are TRBV28 and TRBJ2-3; the D gene is possibly TRBD2 (6 bases). V dropped 3 bases and J dropped 0 bases, with 10 bases sitting between them. Germline V gene lookup returns CDR1 MDHEN and CDR2 SYDVKM. The CDR3 covers 15 residues. CDR3 sequence: CASSFLRDSTDTQYF. In nucleotides, the CDR3 is TGTGCCAGCAGTTTCCTGCGGGACAGCACAGATACGCAGTATTTT.